This record covers a single T cell receptor beta chain. The data derive from a study of cytomegalovirus exposure and HLA in healthy donors. The study ran its PCR with 60 Vbeta and 13 Jbeta primers. Produced via immunoSEQ multiplex PCR; TCRdb's table is partial and in-frame only. The sample has a few hundred thousand clones, 92% seen once. Sequencing was performed on PBMCs. This receptor was identified in a girl aged 2 to 10 in good health and CMV-seronegative.

Here the CDR3 DNA reads TGTGCCAGTGGGGACAGGGAAGCTTCACCCCTCCACTTT. This gives the protein CASGDREASPLHF. The chain has TRBV6-5 and TRBJ1-6; 9 bases fit TRBD1. V shed 9 bases and J 9 bases; nucleotides not matched to a gene: 6. The CDR3 has 13 amino acids. Germline lookup yields CDR1 MNHEY and CDR2 SVGAGI.